The entry that follows covers one TCR beta chain sequence. No antigen is known for it. The data were obtained in a study of long-term antiretroviral therapy in people with HIV. The study's findings and limits: Diversity remained lower than transplant donor controls, even though it increased after ART.

The V and J ends lost 8 bases and 6 bases respectively, with 8 bases between them. Germline V gene lookup returns CDR1 MDHEN and CDR2 SYDVKM. This CDR3 has 10 residues. With survey level as its setting, the immunoSEQ assay was v3.0. The assay was immunoSEQ multiplex PCR, and TCRdb's table has in-frame clones only and misses some. The data show some 25,000 clones, with 79% seen just once and more than 9.5% held by the top ten. The origin of this receptor is a man aged 25 to 45 with HIV. The sequences come from unsorted PBMCs, collected 2.1 years after starting antiretroviral therapy. The chain links TRBV28 to TRBJ2-7; a possible D gene is TRBD2 (5 bases). Here the CDR3 DNA reads TGTGCCAGCCGGGAAGTCGAGCAGTACTTC. It encodes CASREVEQYF.